Below, 28 T cell receptor beta chains from the same sample are listed, as sequenced in a study of shared clonotypes between healthy human individuals. Measured with immunoSEQ multiplex PCR; TCRdb has only the in-frame clones, and not every one. This table holds roughly 1.5 million clones, nearly 99% found once. The sample taken for sequencing was naive CD4+ T cells sorted from blood. Subset reported: CD45RA+ positively selected. These receptors were collected from a man aged 25-45 years in good health.

This CDR3 is CASSLGGLGSSEQYF. CDR3 bases: TGTGCCAGCAGTTTGGGTGGACTAGGTTCGTCGGAGCAGTACTTC. V and J are TRBV28 and TRBJ2-7; 7 bases agree with TRBD2. CDR3 length: 15 amino acids. The germline V gene has CDR1 MDHEN and CDR2 SYDVKM. With V trimmed by 3 bases and J by 7 bases, 12 bases remained unmatched.

The chain employs TRBV4-3 and TRBJ2-4; TRBD2 matches 7 bases. CDR1 is LGHNA and CDR2 is YSLEER in the germline V gene. This CDR3 has 16 amino acids. Germline trimming cut 3 bases from V and 3 bases from J; bases unmatched to any gene: 8. The CDR3 DNA follows: TGCGCCAGCAGCCACGTTGCGGGAGTCATCAAAAACATTCAGTACTTC. Protein sequence: CASSHVAGVIKNIQYF.

This clone was found once. This rearrangement joins TRBV5-4 to TRBJ2-2; 10 bases line up with TRBD2. Per germline, CDR1 SGHNT and CDR2 YYREEE (reference sequence). This CDR3 has 14 amino acids. With V trimmed by 1 base and J by 11 bases, 5 bases remained unmatched. In DNA form, the CDR3 reads TGTGCCAGCAGCTTGCCTAGCGGGAGCTCTGAGCTGTTTTTT. It encodes CASSLPSGSSELFF.

The rearrangement links TRBV7-2 to TRBJ2-3, with 12 positions matching TRBD2. Germline CDR1 SGHTA, CDR2 FQGNSA. After removal of 1 base from V and 6 bases from J, the junction contained 11 bases not matched to a gene. The CDR3 runs 18 residues. The CDR3 region is CASSLDGTSGRILDTQYF. The CDR3 DNA follows: TGTGCCAGCAGCTTAGACGGGACTAGCGGGCGGATTCTGGATACGCAGTATTTT.

This clone has a single count. The chain links TRBV5-1 to TRBJ2-1; D gene unclear. This CDR3 spans 14 amino acids. Per germline, CDR1 SGHRS and CDR2 YFSETQ. Trimming stripped 6 bases from V and 7 bases from J, with 17 bases between. Written as DNA, the CDR3 is TGCGCCAGCACCCGTCGGCCTTACCAGAATGAGCAGTTCTTC. Its protein product is CASTRRPYQNEQFF.

This chain links TRBV2 with TRBJ1-4; a possible D gene is TRBD1 (6 bases). The CDR3 has 12 amino acids. Trimming removed 4 bases from V and 10 bases from J, with 10 bases in between. Germline values: CDR1 SNHLY, CDR2 FYNNEI. The CDR3 spells CASSVLTGKLFF. The CDR3 DNA is TGTGCCAGCAGTGTGTTGACAGGAAAACTGTTTTTT.

The genes are TRBV7-2 and TRBJ2-1, with a tentative D call TRBD2 (6 bases). Trimming cost V 2 bases and J 8 bases, with 10 bases left between them. The CDR3 length is 13 residues. CDR1 is SGHTA, CDR2 FQGNSA, per germline. The CDR3 sequence: CASSLWGRHEQFF. The DNA of the CDR3 is TGTGCCAGCAGCTTATGGGGGAGGCATGAGCAGTTCTTC. Full variable domain (remainder filled in from reference TRBV7-2 and TRBJ2-1): GAGVSQSPSNKVTEKGKDVELRCDPISGHTALYWYRQSLGQGLEFLIYFQGNSAPDKSGLPSDRFSAERTGGSVSTLTIQRTQQEDSAVYLCASSLWGRHEQFFGPGTRLTVL.

This clone was seen just once. The rearrangement uses TRBV6-1 and TRBJ1-4; 9 bases agree with TRBD1. V was pared by 4 bases and J by 8 bases, with 8 bases of the junction left unmatched. The CDR3 totals 15 residues. Germline loops: CDR1 MNHNS, CDR2 SASEGT. The CDR3 region has the DNA TGTGCCAGCAGTGGAGAACAGGGGGCGATGGAAAAACTGTTTTTT. Amino acid sequence: CASSGEQGAMEKLFF.

The chain uses TRBV5-4 and TRBJ1-2, with TRBD1 identical over 8 bases. The V and J ends lost 4 bases and 7 bases, in that order; junction bases with no gene match: 9. The CDR3 length is 14 residues. Germline V gene data show CDR1 as SGHNT and CDR2 as YYREEE (reference sequence). The CDR3 nucleotides read TGTGCCAGCAGCCAGGGACAGGTGGGATTTGGCTACACCTTC. Protein product: CASSQGQVGFGYTF.

The chain couples TRBV20-1 to TRBJ1-2; no clear D gene. The V end lost 2 bases, the J end lost 6 bases, and 4 bases lay between the germline ends. Germline assignment: CDR1 DFQATT and CDR2 SNEGSKA (reference sequence). This CDR3 region has 10 residues. As DNA, the CDR3 is TGCAGTGCTAGATACGATGGCTACACCTTC. Its protein product is CSARYDGYTF.

The V and J genes are TRBV2 and TRBJ2-2; TRBD1 matches 8 bases. Germline V gives CDR1 SNHLY, CDR2 FYNNEI. V lost 7 bases and J lost 6; bases outside the gene matches: 7. The CDR3 extends over 14 amino acids. The CDR3 DNA is TGTGCCAGCACTAGGACAGGGTTGTCCGGGGAGCTGTTTTTT. It translates to CASTRTGLSGELFF.

The V call is TRBV10-3, the J call TRBJ2-3; 10 bases agree with TRBD2. The V and J ends lost 6 bases and 2 bases, in that order; junction bases with no gene match: 8. Germline CDR1 is ENHRY and CDR2 is SYGVKD. The CDR3 length is 16 residues. The CDR3 coding sequence is TGTGCCATCAGGAGGACTAGCGGCTCGCTCACAGATACGCAGTATTTT. Translating gives CAIRRTSGSLTDTQYF.

This clone was seen a handful of times. The same CDR3 arises from other DNA sequences in this sample as well. The V gene is TRBV7-9, the J gene TRBJ2-7; D ambiguous. Trimming pared 1 base from V and 3 bases from J, leaving 4 bases between. The CDR3 length is 12 residues. Germline-derived CDR1 and CDR2 are SEHNR and FQNEAQ (reference sequence). CDR3: CASSLVGYEQYF. Here the CDR3 DNA reads TGTGCCAGCAGCTTAGTTGGCTACGAGCAGTACTTC.

This chain joins TRBV5-1 and TRBJ2-3; a weak D match, TRBD1 (6 bases). V shed 8 bases and J shed 2 bases, with 15 bases lying between them. Germline CDR1 is SGHRS and CDR2 is YFSETQ. CDR3 length: 14 amino acids. The CDR3 region has the DNA TGCGCCAGTGGGACACAACCTAACACAGATACGCAGTATTTT. Protein product: CASGTQPNTDTQYF. The full variable domain, with the rest looked up from reference TRBV5-1 and TRBJ2-3, is KAGVTQTPRYLIKTRGQQVTLSCSPISGHRSVSWYQQTPGQGLQFLFEYFSETQRNKGNFPGRFSGRQFSNSRSEMNVSTLELGDSALYLCASGTQPNTDTQYFGPGTRLTVL.

The genes are TRBV10-2 and TRBJ2-5; D is unresolved. The CDR3 is made up of 13 amino acids. Germline V gene data show CDR1 as WSHSY and CDR2 as SAAADI. V lost 6 bases, J lost 0 bases, and 8 bases lay in between. CDR3 in amino acids: CASRQPNQETQYF. The CDR3, as DNA: TGCGCCAGCAGGCAGCCCAACCAAGAGACCCAGTACTTC.

The V gene is TRBV4-1, the J gene TRBJ1-5; D call uncertain. Germline V gives CDR1 MGHRA, CDR2 YSYEKL. The length of the CDR3 is 14 residues. The ends were cut back, 3 bases at V and 4 bases at J, with 10 bases in the middle. The CDR3 region is CASSQGFWNQPQHF. Written as DNA, the CDR3 is TGCGCCAGCAGCCAGGGCTTTTGGAATCAGCCCCAGCATTTT.

V usage is TRBV15 and J usage is TRBJ2-1; D unclear. V lost 3 bases and J lost 1, with 10 bases in between. The CDR3 is made up of 15 amino acids. CDR1 and CDR2 (germline): LNHNV, YYDKDF (reference sequence). The CDR3 nucleotides read TGTGCCACCAGCAGCCCCCATATATCCTACAATGAGCAGTTCTTC. Translating it yields CATSSPHISYNEQFF.

This chain joins TRBV15 and TRBJ2-7; 7 bases are a match to TRBD2. Trimming cost V 0 bases and J 7 bases; bases outside gene matches: 27. Germline V gives CDR1 LNHNV, CDR2 YYDKDF (reference sequence). The CDR3 loop spans 21 amino acids. The CDR3 DNA follows: TGTGCCACCAGCAGAGATCCCCCCGCGGGAGAAGGCTGGCTGGGTATCGGGGAGCAGTACTTC. The encoded protein is CATSRDPPAGEGWLGIGEQYF.

The chain links TRBV7-9 to TRBJ2-6; TRBD1 agrees at 9 bases. In germline, CDR1 is SEHNR, CDR2 FQNEAQ (reference sequence). The CDR3 has 17 amino acids. Unmatched junction bases numbered 4, after V lost 4 bases and J lost 0 bases. The CDR3: CASSSTGGSSGANVLTF. In DNA, the CDR3 is TGTGCCAGCAGCTCCACAGGGGGCAGCTCTGGGGCCAACGTCCTGACTTTC.

For this clone: This specimen includes other DNA sequences encoding the same CDR3. The chain joins TRBV5-4 to TRBJ2-1; TRBD2 aligns across 8 bases. The CDR3 sequence is 16 residues long. Per the germline V gene, CDR1 is SGHNT and CDR2 is YYREEE (reference sequence). J was trimmed by 4 bases and V by 0 bases; bases with no gene match: 6. The CDR3 here is CASSLGGASGYNEQFF. In DNA, the CDR3 is TGTGCCAGCAGCTTGGGGGGGGCTAGCGGGTACAATGAGCAGTTCTTC. Full variable domain (remainder filled in from reference TRBV5-4 and TRBJ2-1): ETGVTQSPTHLIKTRGQQVTLRCSSQSGHNTVSWYQQALGQGPQFIFQYYREEENGRGNFPPRFSGLQFPNYSSELNVNALELDDSALYLCASSLGGASGYNEQFFGPGTRLTVL.

V is TRBV2 and J is TRBJ2-1; 11 nucleotides align to TRBD2. The germline V gene has CDR1 SNHLY and CDR2 FYNNEI. The CDR3 is made up of 17 amino acids. V was clipped by 0 bases and J by 5 bases; unmatched bases: 6. For the CDR3, the DNA is TGTGCCAGCAGTGAAGCGATCCTAGCGGGAGGCAACAATGAGCAGTTCTTC. As protein: CASSEAILAGGNNEQFF.

The CDR3 protein is CASSKAEDRGFNQPQHF. CDR3 nucleotides: TGTGCCAGCAGCAAGGCAGAGGACAGGGGGTTCAATCAGCCCCAGCATTTT. The genes are TRBV21-1 and TRBJ1-5; TRBD1, the table's D call, was not compared with the DNA. TRBV21-1 is designated a pseudogene. The CDR3 is 17 amino acids.

The chain recombines TRBV28 with TRBJ1-1; D may be TRBD1 (6 bases). Per the germline V gene, CDR1 is MDHEN and CDR2 is SYDVKM. The V end lost 6 bases, the J end lost 4 bases, and 18 bases lay between the germline ends. The CDR3 runs to 15 residues. The DNA of the CDR3 is TGTGCCAGCAGCACAAGAACCCAAGGGGGCACTGAAGCTTTCTTT. Translation: CASSTRTQGGTEAFF. Looking up the rest from reference TRBV28 and TRBJ1-1 gives the full variable domain: DVKVTQSSRYLVKRTGEKVFLECVQDMDHENMFWYRQDPGLGLRLIYFSYDVKMKEKGDIPEGYSVSREKKERFSLILESASTNQTSMYLCASSTRTQGGTEAFFGQGTRLTVV.

J is TRBJ2-3 and V is TRBV5-1; D ambiguous. This CDR3 contains 16 residues. CDR1 and CDR2 (germline): SGHRS, YFSETQ. Deletions cut 1 base from V and 0 bases from J, with 12 bases between. CDR3 region: CASSLITAASTDTQYF. As DNA, the CDR3 is TGCGCCAGCAGCTTGATAACGGCGGCGAGCACAGATACGCAGTATTTT.

The chain has TRBV5-1 and TRBJ1-1, with 9 bases matching TRBD1. J was trimmed by 2 bases and V by 6 bases; bases with no gene match: 8. CDR1 is SGHRS, CDR2 YFSETQ, per germline. This CDR3 is 15 amino acids long. The CDR3 region has the DNA TGCGCCAGCACCCACCGGACAGGGGCAAACACTGAAGCTTTCTTT. Protein product: CASTHRTGANTEAFF.

The V gene is TRBV5-1, the J gene TRBJ2-4, with D perhaps TRBD1 (6 bases). Deletions cut 2 bases from V and 0 bases from J, with 21 bases between. The CDR3 is made up of 19 amino acids. Germline CDR1 reads SGHRS; CDR2 reads YFSETQ. Here the CDR3 reads CASSFLGTTGPLAKNIQYF. For the CDR3, the DNA is TGCGCCAGCAGCTTCCTCGGGACAACGGGACCACTAGCCAAAAACATTCAGTACTTC.

V is TRBV5-1 and J is TRBJ2-2; 13 bases match TRBD2. The ends lost 4 bases at V and 9 bases at J; junction bases unmatched: 6. The CDR3 runs 15 residues. Germline V gives CDR1 SGHRS, CDR2 YFSETQ. The CDR3 coding sequence is TGCGCCAGCAGCCCCCCGGGACTAGCGGGAAGGGAGCTGTTTTTT. As protein: CASSPPGLAGRELFF.

The chain links TRBV6-1 to TRBJ2-1, with D possibly TRBD2 on 5 matching bases. The CDR3 runs to 12 residues. The germline V and J ends were trimmed by 4 bases and 10 bases, with 11 bases remaining between them. Germline V gives CDR1 MNHNS, CDR2 SASEGT. The CDR3 is CASSGESWEQFF. The CDR3 DNA is TGTGCCAGCAGTGGGGAGTCCTGGGAGCAGTTCTTC.